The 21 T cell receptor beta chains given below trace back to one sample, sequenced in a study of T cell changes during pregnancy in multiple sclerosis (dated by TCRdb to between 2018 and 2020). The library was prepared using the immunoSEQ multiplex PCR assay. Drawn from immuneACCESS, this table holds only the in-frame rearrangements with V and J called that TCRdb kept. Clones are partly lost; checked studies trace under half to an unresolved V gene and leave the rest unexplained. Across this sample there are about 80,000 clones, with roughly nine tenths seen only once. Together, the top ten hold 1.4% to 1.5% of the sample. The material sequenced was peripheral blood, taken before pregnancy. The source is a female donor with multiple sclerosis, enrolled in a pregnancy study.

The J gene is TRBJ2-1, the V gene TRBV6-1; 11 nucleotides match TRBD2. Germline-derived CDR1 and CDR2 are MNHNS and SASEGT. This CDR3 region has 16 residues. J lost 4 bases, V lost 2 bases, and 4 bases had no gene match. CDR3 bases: TGTGCCAGCAGTGAATTAGGACTAGCGGGTTACAATGAGCAGTTCTTC. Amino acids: CASSELGLAGYNEQFF.

CDR3 amino acids: CSVTGVPSTGELFF. CDR3 coding DNA: TGCAGCGTCACAGGGGTTCCGAGCACCGGGGAGCTGTTTTTT. This chain links TRBV29-1 with TRBJ2-2; 7 bases agree with TRBD1. V trimming: 6 bases; J trimming: 4 bases; junction bases outside the gene matches: 8. The CDR3 extends over 14 amino acids. The germline V gene encodes CDR1 SQVTM and CDR2 ANQGSEA.

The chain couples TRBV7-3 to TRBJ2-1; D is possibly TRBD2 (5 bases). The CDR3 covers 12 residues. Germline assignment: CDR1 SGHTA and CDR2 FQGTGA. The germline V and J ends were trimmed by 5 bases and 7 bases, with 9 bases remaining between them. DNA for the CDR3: TGTGCCAGCAGCAAAACGGGAAATGAGCAGTTCTTC. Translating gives CASSKTGNEQFF.

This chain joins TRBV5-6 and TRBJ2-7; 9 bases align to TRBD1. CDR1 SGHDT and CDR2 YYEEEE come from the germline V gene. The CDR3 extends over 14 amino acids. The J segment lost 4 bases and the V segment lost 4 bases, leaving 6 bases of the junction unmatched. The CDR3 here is CASSRGTGFYEQYF. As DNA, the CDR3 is TGTGCCAGCAGCAGAGGGACAGGGTTTTACGAGCAGTACTTC.

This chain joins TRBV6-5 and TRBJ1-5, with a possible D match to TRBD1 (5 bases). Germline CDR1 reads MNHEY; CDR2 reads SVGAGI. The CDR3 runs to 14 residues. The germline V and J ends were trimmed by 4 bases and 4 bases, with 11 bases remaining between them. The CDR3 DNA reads TGTGCCAGCAGTTCCGGACACCAAAATCAGCCCCAGCATTTT. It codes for CASSSGHQNQPQHF.

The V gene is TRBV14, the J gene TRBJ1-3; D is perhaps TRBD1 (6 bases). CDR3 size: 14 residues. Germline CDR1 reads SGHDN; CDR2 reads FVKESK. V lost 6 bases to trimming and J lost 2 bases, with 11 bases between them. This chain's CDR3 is CASSKQGTGNTIYF. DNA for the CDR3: TGTGCCAGCAGTAAACAGGGTACTGGAAACACCATATATTTT.

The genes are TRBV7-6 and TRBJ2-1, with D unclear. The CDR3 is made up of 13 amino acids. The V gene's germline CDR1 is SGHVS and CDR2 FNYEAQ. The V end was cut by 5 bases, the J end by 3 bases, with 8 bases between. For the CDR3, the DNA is TGTGCCAGCAGCCCCCTAGTCTACAATGAGCAGTTCTTC. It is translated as CASSPLVYNEQFF. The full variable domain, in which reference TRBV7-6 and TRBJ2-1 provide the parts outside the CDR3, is GAGVSQSPRYKVTKRGQDVALRCDPISGHVSLYWYRQALGQGPEFLTYFNYEAQQDKSGLPNDRFSAERPEGSISTLTIQRTEQRDSAMYRCASSPLVYNEQFFGPGTRLTVL.

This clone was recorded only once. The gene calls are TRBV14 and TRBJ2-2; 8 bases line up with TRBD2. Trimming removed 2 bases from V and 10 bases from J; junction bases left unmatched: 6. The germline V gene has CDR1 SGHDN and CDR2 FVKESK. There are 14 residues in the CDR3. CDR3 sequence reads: CASSQSGGSAELFF. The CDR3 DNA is TGTGCCAGCAGCCAAAGCGGGGGTAGCGCGGAGCTGTTTTTT.

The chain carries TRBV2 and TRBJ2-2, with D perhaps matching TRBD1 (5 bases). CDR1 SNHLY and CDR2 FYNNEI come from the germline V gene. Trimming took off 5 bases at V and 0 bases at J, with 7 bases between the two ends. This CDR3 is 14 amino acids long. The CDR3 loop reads CASSPQANTGELFF. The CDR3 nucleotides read TGTGCCAGCAGTCCACAGGCGAACACCGGGGAGCTGTTTTTT.

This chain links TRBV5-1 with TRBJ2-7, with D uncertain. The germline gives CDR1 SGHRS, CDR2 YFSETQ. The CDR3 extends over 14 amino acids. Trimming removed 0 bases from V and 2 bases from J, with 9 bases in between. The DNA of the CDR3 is TGCGCCAGCAGCTTGGAACCACAAACCTACGAGCAGTACTTC. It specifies CASSLEPQTYEQYF.

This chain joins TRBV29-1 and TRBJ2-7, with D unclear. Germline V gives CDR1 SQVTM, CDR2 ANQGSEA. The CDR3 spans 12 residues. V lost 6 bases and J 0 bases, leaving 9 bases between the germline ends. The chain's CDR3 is CSVTSSSYEQYF. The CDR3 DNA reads TGCAGCGTGACAAGTAGCTCCTACGAGCAGTACTTC.

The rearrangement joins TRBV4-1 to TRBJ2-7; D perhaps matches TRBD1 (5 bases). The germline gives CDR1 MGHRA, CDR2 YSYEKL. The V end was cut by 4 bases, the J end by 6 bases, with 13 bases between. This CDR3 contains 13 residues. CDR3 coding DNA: TGCGCCAGCAGCCCCCGACAGACGACCGAGCAGTACTTC. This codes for CASSPRQTTEQYF.

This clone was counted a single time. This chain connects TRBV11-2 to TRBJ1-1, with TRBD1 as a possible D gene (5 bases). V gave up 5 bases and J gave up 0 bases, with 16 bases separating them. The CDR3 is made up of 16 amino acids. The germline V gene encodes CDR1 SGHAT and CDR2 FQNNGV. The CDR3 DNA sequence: TGTGCCAGCAGCAGTCCGGGGGGACTAATGAACACTGAAGCTTTCTTT. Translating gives CASSSPGGLMNTEAFF. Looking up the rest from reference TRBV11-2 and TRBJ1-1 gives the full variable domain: EAGVAQSPRYKIIEKRQSVAFWCNPISGHATLYWYQQILGQGPKLLIQFQNNGVVDDSQLPKDRFSAERLKGVDSTLKIQPAKLEDSAVYLCASSSPGGLMNTEAFFGQGTRLTVV.

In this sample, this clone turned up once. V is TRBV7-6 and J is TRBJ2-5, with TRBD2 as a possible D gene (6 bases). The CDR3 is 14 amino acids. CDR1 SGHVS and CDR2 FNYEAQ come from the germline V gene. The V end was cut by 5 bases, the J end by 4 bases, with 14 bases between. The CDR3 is CASSPRDFPETQYF. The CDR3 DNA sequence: TGTGCCAGCAGCCCTCGGGACTTCCCAGAGACCCAGTACTTC.

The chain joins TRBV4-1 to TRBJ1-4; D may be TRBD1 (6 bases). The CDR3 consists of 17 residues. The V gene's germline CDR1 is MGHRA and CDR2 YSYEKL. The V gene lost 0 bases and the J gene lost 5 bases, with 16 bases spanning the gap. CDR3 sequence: CASSQDEPTGENEKLFF. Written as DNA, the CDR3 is TGCGCCAGCAGCCAAGACGAGCCGACAGGCGAAAATGAAAAACTGTTTTTT.

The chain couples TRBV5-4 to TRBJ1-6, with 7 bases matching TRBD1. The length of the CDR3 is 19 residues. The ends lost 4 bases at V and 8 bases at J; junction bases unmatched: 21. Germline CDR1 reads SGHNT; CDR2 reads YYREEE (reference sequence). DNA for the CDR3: TGTGCCAGCAGCCAAGACAGGGTCCAATTCCTGAATCTACATTCACCCCTCCACTTT. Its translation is CASSQDRVQFLNLHSPLHF.

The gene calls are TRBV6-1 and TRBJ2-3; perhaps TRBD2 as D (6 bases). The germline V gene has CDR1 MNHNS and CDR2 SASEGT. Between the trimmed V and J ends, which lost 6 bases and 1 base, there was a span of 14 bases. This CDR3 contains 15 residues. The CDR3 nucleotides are TGTGCCAGCAGCCTCAGGGTAGCGGGCACAGATACGCAGTATTTT. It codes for CASSLRVAGTDTQYF.

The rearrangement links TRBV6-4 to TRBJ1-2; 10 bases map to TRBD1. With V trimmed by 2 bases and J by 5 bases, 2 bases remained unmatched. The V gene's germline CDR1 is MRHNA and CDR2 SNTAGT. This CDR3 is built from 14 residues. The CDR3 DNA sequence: TGTGCCAGCAGTGACGGACAGGGGGTATATGGCTACACCTTC. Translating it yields CASSDGQGVYGYTF.

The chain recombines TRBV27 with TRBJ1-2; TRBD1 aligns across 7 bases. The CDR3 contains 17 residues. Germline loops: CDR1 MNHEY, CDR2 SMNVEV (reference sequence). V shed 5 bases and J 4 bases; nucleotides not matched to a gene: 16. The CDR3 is CASSGRRGDRIFYGYTF. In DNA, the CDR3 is TGTGCCAGCAGTGGCCGCCGTGGGGACAGAATCTTCTATGGCTACACCTTC.

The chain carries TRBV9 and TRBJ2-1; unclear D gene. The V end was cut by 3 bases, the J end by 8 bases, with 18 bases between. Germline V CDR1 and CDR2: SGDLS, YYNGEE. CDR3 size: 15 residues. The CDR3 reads CASSALAPYSDEQFF. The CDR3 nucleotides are TGTGCCAGCAGCGCCCTCGCGCCCTATAGTGATGAGCAGTTCTTC.

The CDR3 is CASSPLDTGELFF. As DNA, the CDR3 is TGTGCCAGCAGCCCGCTAGACACCGGGGAGCTGTTTTTT. The chain recombines TRBV13 with TRBJ2-2; unclear D gene. This CDR3 spans 13 amino acids. V was trimmed by 5 bases and J by 3 bases, leaving 7 bases between them. The germline V gene has CDR1 PRHDT and CDR2 FYEKMQ (reference sequence).